The 20 T cell receptor beta chains in this list originate from one sample, sequenced in a study of T cell repertoires in cytomegalovirus infection. TCRdb used MiXCR to reprocess the reads, holding one entry per CDR3 protein. The sample records 630,000 or so distinct CDR3 sequences, approximately 25% being singletons. Material for sequencing was CD8+ T cells from PBMCs. The receptors originated from a human donor in good health (CMV status not recorded). Some clones in this sample may be carry-over from other donors' samples.

The V gene is TRBV7-8, the J gene TRBJ2-7; possibly TRBD2 for D (5 bases). CDR3 length: 16 residues. V lost 5 bases, J lost 3 bases, and 20 bases lay in between. From germline, CDR1 is SGHVS and CDR2 FQNEAQ. CDR3 nucleotide sequence: TGTGCCAGCAGCACCCGCGACTACCCCTCTAACTACGAGCAGTACTTC. It specifies CASSTRDYPSNYEQYF.

The chain uses TRBV29-1 and TRBJ1-1, with D perhaps matching TRBD1 (5 bases). The germline CDR1 and CDR2 sequences are SQVTM and ANQGSEA. Deletions cut 6 bases from V and 4 bases from J, with 15 bases between. The CDR3 extends over 13 amino acids. CDR3 sequence: CSVGDLQGTEAFF. CDR3 in DNA: TGCAGCGTAGGGGACCTCCAGGGCACTGAAGCTTTCTTT.

The chain is built from TRBV6-5 and TRBJ2-3; 7 bases agree with TRBD2. This CDR3 spans 14 amino acids. In germline, CDR1 is MNHEY, CDR2 SVGAGI. After removal of 2 bases from V and 7 bases from J, the junction contained 6 bases not matched to a gene. In DNA form, the CDR3 reads TGTGCCAGCAGTTACCCCGGACTAGACAATACGCAGTATTTT. Residues: CASSYPGLDNTQYF.

This clonotype was observed a handful of times. This chain joins TRBV20-1 and TRBJ1-5; possible D gene TRBD1, 5 bases. Trimming shortened V by 1 base and J by 4 bases, and 20 bases separated the two germline ends. CDR1 is DFQATT, CDR2 SNEGSKA, per germline (reference sequence). The CDR3 length is 17 residues. The CDR3 loop is CSARATGTRRLNQPQHF. CDR3 DNA sequence: TGCAGTGCTAGAGCAACAGGCACACGGCGGTTAAATCAGCCCCAGCATTTT.

The gene calls are TRBV7-2 and TRBJ2-1; 8 bases align to TRBD1. This CDR3 comprises 18 residues. V dropped 3 bases and J dropped 0; count of bases not matched to a gene: 10. The V gene's germline CDR1 is SGHTA and CDR2 FQGNSA. The CDR3 nucleotides read TGTGCCAGCAGCTTCCTGGGACAGGAGTCGAGCTCCTACAATGAGCAGTTCTTC. It specifies CASSFLGQESSSYNEQFF.

This clonotype was detected many times. The chain joins TRBV6-5 to TRBJ2-3; 7 bases match TRBD1. This CDR3 has 17 residues. CDR1 is MNHEY, CDR2 SVGAGI, per germline. The ends lost 0 bases at V and 0 bases at J; junction bases unmatched: 6. The DNA of the CDR3 is TGTGCCAGCAGTTACTCGTTCCCGGACAGGAGCACAGATACGCAGTATTTT. Protein product: CASSYSFPDRSTDTQYF.

The CDR3, as DNA: TGTGCCAGCAGTTACTCGATCCAAGGACAGGGGAACACTGAAGCTTTCTTT. This gives the protein CASSYSIQGQGNTEAFF. This rearrangement joins TRBV6-2 or TRBV6-3 to TRBJ1-1; 8 nucleotides align to TRBD1. V lost 0 bases, J lost 1 base, and 7 bases stayed unmatched. CDR1 MNHEY and CDR2 SVGEGT come from the germline V gene. This CDR3 is 17 amino acids long.

This clonotype came up a few times. The genes are TRBV28 and TRBJ2-7, with D hard to call. The V gene lost 6 bases and the J gene lost 6 bases, with 9 bases spanning the gap. This CDR3 has 11 amino acids. The V gene's germline CDR1 is MDHEN and CDR2 SYDVKM. CDR3 sequence: CASRYGREQYF. Here the CDR3 DNA reads TGTGCCAGCAGGTACGGTCGCGAGCAGTACTTC.

The table lists this clonotype with a few counts. The chain employs TRBV6-1 and TRBJ2-1, with D tentatively TRBD1 (6 bases). The germline V gene has CDR1 MNHNS and CDR2 SASEGT. CDR3 size: 13 residues. Trimming cost V 5 bases and J 7 bases, with 12 bases left between them. This CDR3 is CASSYHQGNEQFF. The CDR3, as DNA: TGTGCCAGCAGTTATCACCAGGGGAATGAGCAGTTCTTC.

J is TRBJ1-1 and V is TRBV20-1; D is unclear. Germline V CDR1 and CDR2: DFQATT, SNEGSKA (reference sequence). V was clipped by 1 base and J by 0 bases, with 15 bases between them. This CDR3 region has 16 residues. The CDR3 DNA is TGCAGTGCTAGAGGATGGAGAGAACACTTGAACACTGAAGCTTTCTTT. Translation: CSARGWREHLNTEAFF.

This clonotype was detected ten times or more. The rearrangement joins TRBV28 to TRBJ1-5, with 9 bases that match TRBD1. CDR3 size: 16 residues. CDR1 is MDHEN and CDR2 is SYDVKM in the germline V gene. V shed 6 bases, J shed 5 bases, and the junction held 11 bases outside the gene matches. In nucleotides, the CDR3 is TGTGCCAGCAGGCCTCACCCCGGGACAGGGTATCAGCCCCAGCATTTT. Protein product: CASRPHPGTGYQPQHF.

V usage is TRBV13 and J usage is TRBJ1-6; no reliable D call. V was trimmed by 4 bases and J by 0 bases, leaving 10 bases between them. The CDR3 is 16 amino acids. CDR1 is PRHDT, CDR2 FYEKMQ, per germline (reference sequence). This CDR3 is CASSSAEFSYNSPLHF. DNA for the CDR3: TGTGCCAGCAGCTCAGCGGAGTTCTCCTATAATTCACCCCTCCACTTT.

This clonotype has only a few counts. V gene TRBV27 combines with J gene TRBJ2-1; D is ambiguous. The V end lost 6 bases, the J end lost 3 bases, and 6 bases lay between the germline ends. This CDR3 is 12 amino acids long. Germline CDR1 is MNHEY and CDR2 is SMNVEV (reference sequence). The CDR3 sequence is CASSNNYNEQFF. The CDR3 bases are TGTGCCAGCAGCAATAACTACAATGAGCAGTTCTTC.

This chain's CDR3 is CATSRRGRGGNAGELFF. DNA for the CDR3: TGTGCCACCAGCAGGAGGGGCAGGGGGGGAAACGCCGGGGAGCTGTTTTTT. The chain links TRBV15 to TRBJ2-2; D could derive from TRBD1 or TRBD2 (7 bases each). The CDR3 totals 17 residues. Germline V gene lookup returns CDR1 LNHNV and CDR2 YYDKDF (reference sequence). With 3 bases removed from V and 6 bases from J, the gap between germline ends came to 20 bases.

This clonotype has a count of ten or more. This chain joins TRBV7-8 and TRBJ2-1; no firm D call. Trimming left V 3 bases short and J 8 bases short, with 17 bases between. Germline assignment: CDR1 SGHVS and CDR2 FQNEAQ. The CDR3 totals 15 residues. The CDR3 loop reads CASSFLRSPGYEQFF. In nucleotides, the CDR3 is TGTGCCAGCAGCTTCTTAAGGAGCCCGGGCTATGAGCAGTTCTTC. The variable domain in full, completed from reference TRBV7-8 and TRBJ2-1, reads GAGVSQSPRYKVAKRGQDVALRCDPISGHVSLFWYQQALGQGPEFLTYFQNEAQLDKSGLPSDRFFAERPEGSVSTLKIQRTQQEDSAVYLCASSFLRSPGYEQFFGPGTRLTVL.

V is TRBV28 and J is TRBJ2-1; 12 nucleotides align to TRBD1. V dropped 4 bases and J dropped 4; count of bases not matched to a gene: 8. The CDR3 has 17 residues. Germline CDR1 reads MDHEN; CDR2 reads SYDVKM. As DNA, the CDR3 is TGTGCCAGCAGTTCGCCGGGACAGGGGGCGCAGTACAATGAGCAGTTCTTC. Protein sequence: CASSSPGQGAQYNEQFF. Filled out from reference TRBV28 and TRBJ2-1, the complete variable domain reads DVKVTQSSRYLVKRTGEKVFLECVQDMDHENMFWYRQDPGLGLRLIYFSYDVKMKEKGDIPEGYSVSREKKERFSLILESASTNQTSMYLCASSSPGQGAQYNEQFFGPGTRLTVL.

The V gene is TRBV6-5, the J gene TRBJ2-1, with 7 bases fitting TRBD2. This CDR3 has 15 amino acids. V was clipped by 2 bases and J by 3 bases; unmatched bases: 4. Germline V gives CDR1 MNHEY, CDR2 SVGAGI. The CDR3 loop is CASSYNGGIYNEQFF. The CDR3 region has the DNA TGTGCCAGCAGTTACAACGGGGGGATCTACAATGAGCAGTTCTTC.

This clonotype was counted only a few times. The gene calls are TRBV20-1 and TRBJ1-4, with 8 bases matching TRBD1. Looked up from germline, CDR1 is DFQATT and CDR2 is SNEGSKA (reference sequence). The CDR3 totals 16 residues. The V gene end was trimmed by 0 bases and the J gene end by 8 bases; junction bases not matched to a gene: 11. The CDR3 loop is CSARDLNRQGWEKLFF. CDR3 coding DNA: TGCAGTGCTAGAGATCTAAATAGACAGGGGTGGGAAAAACTGTTTTTT.

This clonotype has only a few counts. This sequence joins TRBV12-3 or TRBV12-4 and TRBJ2-7; no reliable D call. The germline V and J ends were trimmed by 6 bases and 7 bases, with 10 bases remaining between them. CDR3 length: 11 residues. The CDR3 region has the DNA TGTGCCAGCAGCACCACTACGGAGCAGTACTTC. Amino acids: CASSTTTEQYF.

The V gene is TRBV10-3, the J gene TRBJ2-7, with 8 bases aligning to TRBD1. This CDR3 region has 12 residues. Germline CDR1 and CDR2: ENHRY and SYGVKD. Unmatched junction bases numbered 6, after V lost 6 bases and J lost 8 bases. CDR3 loop: CAIRADREKQYF. The CDR3 coding sequence is TGTGCCATCAGGGCGGACAGGGAGAAGCAGTACTTC.